Shown below are 2 T cell receptor beta chains from a single sample sequenced in a study of OX40 agonist ivuxolimab in advanced cancers. Profiling relied on immunoSEQ multiplex PCR, and the TCRdb table lists in-frame clones only, not all of them. This table holds over 60,000 clones, approximately 82% found once. The sequencing here drew on CD4+ or CD8+ T cells sorted from blood, taken in a trial of the OX40 agonist ivuxolimab. The receptor set was obtained from an adult with an advanced solid tumor such as melanoma, head and neck, liver or kidney cancer.

The chain joins TRBV5-1 to TRBJ2-2; TRBD2 agrees at 9 bases. Trimming at V came to 3 bases and at J to 2 bases, leaving 5 bases not matched to a gene. Germline V gives CDR1 SGHRS, CDR2 YFSETQ. The CDR3 has 16 residues. Here the CDR3 reads CASSSLAGANTGELFF. The CDR3 DNA reads TGCGCCAGCAGCTCGTTAGCGGGGGCCAACACCGGGGAGCTGTTTTTT.

This clone was detected only a few times. J is TRBJ1-5 and V is TRBV27; D is possibly TRBD1 (6 bases). The germline V and J ends were trimmed by 2 bases and 7 bases, with 9 bases remaining between them. Looked up from germline, CDR1 is MNHEY and CDR2 is SMNVEV (reference sequence). This CDR3 is 13 amino acids long. CDR3 protein: CASSLNRVQPQHF. In nucleotides, the CDR3 is TGTGCCAGCAGTTTAAACAGGGTCCAGCCCCAGCATTTT.